This TCR beta chain was sequenced in a study of cytomegalovirus exposure and HLA in healthy donors. The CDR3 consists of 15 residues. The germline V gene encodes CDR1 MNHNS and CDR2 SASEGT. Trimming removed 6 bases from V and 0 bases from J; junction bases left unmatched: 6. Both 60 Vbeta primers and 13 Jbeta primers went into the PCR. Clones were sequenced by immunoSEQ multiplex PCR, and TCRdb holds only the in-frame ones, with some missing. Of 140,000 to 150,000 clones listed, 80% are singletons. This sequence was found in a man in his forties in good health and CMV-seronegative. This chain links TRBV6-1 with TRBJ1-1; TRBD1 matches 8 bases. The specimen sequenced was PBMCs. The CDR3 nucleotides read TGTGCCAGCAGGCGACAGGGGTCCTTGAACACTGAAGCTTTCTTT. It is translated as CASRRQGSLNTEAFF.